This T cell receptor (beta chain) was sequenced in a study of blood T cell repertoires in COVID-19. The CDR3 sequence is 15 residues long. V was cut by 9 bases and J by 2 bases, with 17 bases left in between. Per germline, CDR1 SGHRS and CDR2 YFSETQ. Sequenced by immunoSEQ multiplex PCR; TCRdb stores in-frame clones only, minus some. The table includes approximately 330,000 clones, roughly 86% detected once. What was sequenced was peripheral blood. The chain carries TRBV5-1 and TRBJ2-2; maybe TRBD1 (7 bases). The source is a young man with COVID-19, enrolled during active disease. The CDR3 is CATQGGTANTGELFF. CDR3 bases: TGCGCCACCCAAGGGGGGACAGCTAACACCGGGGAGCTGTTTTTT.